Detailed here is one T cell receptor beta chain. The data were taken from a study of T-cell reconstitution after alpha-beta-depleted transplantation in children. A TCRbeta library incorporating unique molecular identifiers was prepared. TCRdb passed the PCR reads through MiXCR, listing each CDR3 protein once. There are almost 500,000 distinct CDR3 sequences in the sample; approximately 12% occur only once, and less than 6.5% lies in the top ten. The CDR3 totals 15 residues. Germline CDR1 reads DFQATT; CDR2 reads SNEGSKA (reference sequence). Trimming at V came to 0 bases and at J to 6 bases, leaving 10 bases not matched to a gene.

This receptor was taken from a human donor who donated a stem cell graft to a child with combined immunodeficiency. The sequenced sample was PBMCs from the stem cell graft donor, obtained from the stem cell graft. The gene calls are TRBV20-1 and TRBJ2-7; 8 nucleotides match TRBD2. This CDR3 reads CSARDSSSGSGEQYF. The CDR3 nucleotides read TGCAGTGCTAGAGATAGTAGCAGCGGGAGCGGCGAGCAGTACTTC.